The TCR beta chain described here comes from a study of T cell clonality in common variable immunodeficiency. Study conclusions and caveats: What drives increased CVID clonality needs T cell subpopulation sequencing. Compared with healthy controls, CVID subjects showed increased TCRbeta clonality, mostly in about a third.

In its sample, this clone was seen many times. The target antigen is unknown. Sequencing ends 3 residues short of the CDR3 end; the germline J gene provides the rest. The V gene end was trimmed by 7 bases and the J gene end by 6 bases; junction bases not matched to a gene: 11. The CDR3 is 15 residues long. Germline-derived CDR1 and CDR2 are SGDLS and YYNGEE. Control and CVID samples contributed equal amounts of genomic DNA. Only in-frame clones appear in the TCRdb table, and some are missing; sequencing was by immunoSEQ multiplex PCR. Singletons are absent from the sample, which has approximately 44,000 clones. Donors gave roughly 5 to 8.5 ml heparinized peripheral whole blood.

The sequence was obtained from a person aged 18-69 years in good health. Material for sequencing was peripheral blood mononuclear cells. V is TRBV9 and J is TRBJ2-1, with 9 nucleotides matching TRBD1. The covered CDR3 bases are TGTGCCAGCTCCGGCCACAGGGGGCAGGGCAATGAG. Amino acids: CASSGHRGQGNE. The whole CDR3 reads CASSGHRGQGNEQFF.